Detailed here is one TCR beta chain. Its antigen is undetermined. The data stem from a study of CXCR3-negative and CXCR3-positive naive CD8 T cells. About the study: Overall TRB read output was some 140 million, and each library contained about 1.5 +/- 0.3 million reads.

Findings and limits, study-wide: Naive subsets had comparable surface CD5; TCR strength was inferred from TRB CDR3 properties. Compared with CXCR3-negative naive cells, CXCR3-positive naive cells showed more hydrophobic TRB CDR3s.

This CDR3 comprises 16 residues. The germline V gene encodes CDR1 LNHNV and CDR2 YYDKDF (reference sequence). The study made its TRB cDNA libraries by 5' RACE, adding UMI labels. TCRdb reprocessed the 5' RACE reads and keeps a single row for each CDR3 protein, giving no DNA. Recorded for this sample: 100,000 to 150,000 distinct CDR3 sequences. The TCR originated in a human donor in good health. Some clones in this sample may be carry-over from other donors' samples. The material sequenced was naive CXCR3- CD8+ T cells from blood. The subset here: CD45RO-CCR7+CD27+CD95- naive CD8+ T cells lacking CXCR3 (TNR3-). The chain carries TRBV15 and TRBJ2-7; TCRdb selects TRBD1, and the lack of DNA leaves this call unchecked. CDR3 region: CATSREPQGDRYEQYF.